The sequence of this TCR beta chain was determined in a study of shared clonotypes between healthy human individuals (TCRdb year 2020). Describing the broader study: The cohort included a few men and a couple of women between 18 and 49 years of age. Between about 0.85 and 9.5 billion PBMCs per donor were obtained by leukapheresis. For each donor, three plates each were used for CD4 naive and CD4 memory, two plates were used for CD8 naive, and one plate was used for CD8 memory. To increase sequencing depth and limit assay-specific biases, different laboratories used diverse techniques to prepare libraries and sequence TCR repertoires. To estimate repertoire size and how much clonotype sharing occurs between individuals, the study deeply sequenced the blood TCR repertoires of several healthy adults.

Reading from cysteine to phenylalanine, the CDR3 counts 12 amino acids. Solely the CDR3 DNA is kept, with 36 bases framed from the first base. CDR1 and CDR2 are read off the germline V gene as SGHAT and FQNNGV. Trimming accounts for 5 bases at V and 11 bases at J, while the number of junction bases matched to no gene is 7. Points the paper makes about the study in general: Across a handful of donors, about 5.2% of naive CD4, 3.5% of naive CD8, about 2.3% of memory CD4, and 0.4% of memory CD8 clonotypes were shared. Sampling was restricted to blood, and TCR repertoires in tissues likely differ from the TCR repertoires found in blood. Naive subsets generally had larger estimated clonotype richness than memory subsets did. Compared with non-shared clonotypes, the clonotypes found in all four sorted-subset donors had higher generation probabilities. Incomplete sequencing was indicated by rarefaction of sorted-subset datasets, despite the large sequencing depth. Based on pairwise subsampling, the degree of clonotype sharing among donors was expected to be affected by sequencing depth. The small number of donors limited the genetic and exposure-history diversity represented.

For this clone: The antigen this receptor binds is unknown. Qualities for individual bases were not recorded, and no much larger clone is one base off.

CD8 naive samples were CD45RO-negative cells positively selected for CCR7, giving a CD45RA+CCR7+ population that excluded TemRA cells. The donors were healthy, HIV-negative adults who had no recently reported acute infections or vaccinations. Every donor was a Caucasian adult living in Nashville, Tennessee, USA. Blood was collected by leukapheresis, and PBMCs were isolated by Ficoll-Histopaque density gradient centrifugation and then cryopreserved in liquid nitrogen vapor phase. Purity and quantity of every magnetically sorted T cell population were checked by analytical flow cytometry. Genomic DNA was isolated from each sorted fraction and quantified by UV absorbance on a Nanodrop 2000c. Using the deep immunoSEQ assay, multiplex PCR amplified TCR CDR3 regions from genomic DNA. Genomic DNA extracted from each cell subset was distributed evenly over all wells of several immunoSEQ 96-well plates, and each plate served as one replicate. For sorted subsets, each replicate PCR was loaded with roughly 190 ng genomic DNA, equivalent to approximately 27,000 T cell genomes. The purified libraries were quantified using a Qubit 3.0 fluorometer, sized with a Bioanalyzer 2100, and then quantified again using the KAPA Library Quantification kit. A separate single-read 150-cycle Illumina NextSeq 550 flow cell was used to sequence each immunoSEQ 96-well plate. Turning to the authors' computational methods: The immunoSEQ output contained only junctional sequences without quality scores, so filtering could not match that applied to full-length reads. Sequences were annotated with PyIR, a Python wrapper for IgBLAST v1.9, using IMGT germline references to assign V/J genes and CDR3. Reads were removed for weak V/J assignments (E-value above 1e-6), missing CDR3, stop codons, out-of-frame junctions, or ambiguous translated residues. A V3J clonotype was defined by an identical inferred V gene, J gene, and CDR3 amino acid sequence. Percentage overlap between repertoires was calculated by dividing the number of shared unique clonotypes by the size of the smaller repertoire. Repertoire richness was assessed with RTK rarefaction, the Chao1 estimator, and Recon v2.1 estimates of unobserved clonotypes. Generation probabilities for all TCRbeta clonotypes obtained by the gDNA method from a handful of donors were computed using OLGA. TCRdb retrieved this table from immuneACCESS and kept in-frame rearrangements only. Not all clones are present; in checked studies, unresolved V genes account for under half, and no reason is known for the remainder. V and J calls and clone size come straight from that table; D and trimming were deduced from the DNA. The sample data list about 2.1 million clones, and around 93% of these were observed just once. Together, the top ten hold 1.5% to 2% of the sample.

The clonotype comes from a man between 18 and 35 years old in good health. Some clones in this sample may be carry-over from other donors' samples. The chain was built from TRBV11-2 and TRBJ1-1; the junction holds 8 bases that match TRBD1. Sequencing was done on a sample of naive CD8+ T cells from PBMCs. The cell subset or site label, as the study defines it: CD45RA+CCR7+. The DNA reads as follows: TGTGCCAGCAGCGCCCGGGACAGGTGGGCTTTCTTT. This gives the protein CASSARDRWAFF.